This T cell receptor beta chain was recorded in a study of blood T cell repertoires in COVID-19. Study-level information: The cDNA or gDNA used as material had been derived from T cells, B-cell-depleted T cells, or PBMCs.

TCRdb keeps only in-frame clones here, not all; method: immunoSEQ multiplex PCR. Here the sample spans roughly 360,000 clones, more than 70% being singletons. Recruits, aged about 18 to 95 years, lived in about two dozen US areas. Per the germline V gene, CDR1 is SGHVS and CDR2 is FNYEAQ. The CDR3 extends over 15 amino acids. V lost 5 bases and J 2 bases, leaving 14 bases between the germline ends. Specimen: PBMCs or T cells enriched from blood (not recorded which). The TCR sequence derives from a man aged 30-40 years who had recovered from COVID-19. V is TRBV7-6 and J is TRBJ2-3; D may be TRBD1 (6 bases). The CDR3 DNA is TGTGCCAGCAGCCCCAGGGGACAATCCACAGATACGCAGTATTTT. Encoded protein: CASSPRGQSTDTQYF.